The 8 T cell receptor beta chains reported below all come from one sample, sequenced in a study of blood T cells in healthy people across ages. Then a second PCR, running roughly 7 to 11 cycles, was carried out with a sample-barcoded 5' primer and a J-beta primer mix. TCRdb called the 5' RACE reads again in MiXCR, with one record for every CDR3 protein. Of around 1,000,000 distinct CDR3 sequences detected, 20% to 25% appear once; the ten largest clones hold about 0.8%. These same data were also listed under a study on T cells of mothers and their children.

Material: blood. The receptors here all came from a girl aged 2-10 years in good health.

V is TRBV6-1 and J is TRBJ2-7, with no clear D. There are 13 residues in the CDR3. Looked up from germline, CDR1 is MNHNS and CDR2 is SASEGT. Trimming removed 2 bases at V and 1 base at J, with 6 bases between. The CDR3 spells CASSEMGSYEQYF. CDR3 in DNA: TGTGCCAGCAGTGAAATGGGTTCCTACGAGCAGTACTTC.

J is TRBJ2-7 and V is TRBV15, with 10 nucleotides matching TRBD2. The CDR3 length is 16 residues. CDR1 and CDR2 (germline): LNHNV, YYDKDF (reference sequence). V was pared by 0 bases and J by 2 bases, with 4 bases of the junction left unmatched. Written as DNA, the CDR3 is TGTGCCACCAGCAGAGATTCTAGCGGGGGCCCCTACGAGCAGTACTTC. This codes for CATSRDSSGGPYEQYF.

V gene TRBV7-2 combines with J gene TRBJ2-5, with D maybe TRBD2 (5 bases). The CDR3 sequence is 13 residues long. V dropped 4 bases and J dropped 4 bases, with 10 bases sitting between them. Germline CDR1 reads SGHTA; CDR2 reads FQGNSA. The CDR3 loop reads CASSYRTLETQYF. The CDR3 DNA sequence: TGTGCCAGCAGCTACCGGACTTTAGAGACCCAGTACTTC.

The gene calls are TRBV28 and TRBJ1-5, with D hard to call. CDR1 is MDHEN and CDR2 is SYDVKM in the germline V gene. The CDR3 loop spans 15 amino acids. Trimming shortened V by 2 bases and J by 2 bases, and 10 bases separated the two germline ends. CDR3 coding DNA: TGTGCCAGCAGTTTAGGGCCAAAAGGCAATCAGCCCCAGCATTTT. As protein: CASSLGPKGNQPQHF.

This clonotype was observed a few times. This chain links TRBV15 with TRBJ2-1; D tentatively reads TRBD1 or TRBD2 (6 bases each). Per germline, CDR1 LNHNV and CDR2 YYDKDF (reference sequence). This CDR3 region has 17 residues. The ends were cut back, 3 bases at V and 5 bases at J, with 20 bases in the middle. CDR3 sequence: CATSSSYREVINNEQFF. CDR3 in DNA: TGTGCCACCAGCAGTTCCTACAGGGAGGTAATCAACAATGAGCAGTTCTTC. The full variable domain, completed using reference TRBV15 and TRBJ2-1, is DAMVIQNPRYQVTQFGKPVTLSCSQTLNHNVMYWYQQKSSQAPKLLFHYYDKDFNNEADTPDNFQSRRPNTSFCFLDIRSPGLGDTAMYLCATSSSYREVINNEQFFGPGTRLTVL.

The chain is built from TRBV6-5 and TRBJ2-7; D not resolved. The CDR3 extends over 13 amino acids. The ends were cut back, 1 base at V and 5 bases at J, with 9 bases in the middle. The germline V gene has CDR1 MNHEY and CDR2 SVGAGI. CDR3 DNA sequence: TGTGCCAGCAGTTACTTTAAGGGTCACGAGCAGTACTTC. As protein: CASSYFKGHEQYF.

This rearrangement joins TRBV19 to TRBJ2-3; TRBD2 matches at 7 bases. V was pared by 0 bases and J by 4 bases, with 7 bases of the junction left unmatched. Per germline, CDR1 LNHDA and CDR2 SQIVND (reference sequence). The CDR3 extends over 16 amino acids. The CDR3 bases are TGTGCCAGTAGTATAGAAAGTGGCGGGAGCTCAGATACGCAGTATTTT. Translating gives CASSIESGGSSDTQYF.

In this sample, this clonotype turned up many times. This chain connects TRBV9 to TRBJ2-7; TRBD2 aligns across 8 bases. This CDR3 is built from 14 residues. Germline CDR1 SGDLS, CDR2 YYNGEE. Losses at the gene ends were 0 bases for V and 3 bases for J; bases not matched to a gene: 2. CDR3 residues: CASSVAGGDYEQYF. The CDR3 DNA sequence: TGTGCCAGCAGCGTAGCGGGGGGGGACTACGAGCAGTACTTC.